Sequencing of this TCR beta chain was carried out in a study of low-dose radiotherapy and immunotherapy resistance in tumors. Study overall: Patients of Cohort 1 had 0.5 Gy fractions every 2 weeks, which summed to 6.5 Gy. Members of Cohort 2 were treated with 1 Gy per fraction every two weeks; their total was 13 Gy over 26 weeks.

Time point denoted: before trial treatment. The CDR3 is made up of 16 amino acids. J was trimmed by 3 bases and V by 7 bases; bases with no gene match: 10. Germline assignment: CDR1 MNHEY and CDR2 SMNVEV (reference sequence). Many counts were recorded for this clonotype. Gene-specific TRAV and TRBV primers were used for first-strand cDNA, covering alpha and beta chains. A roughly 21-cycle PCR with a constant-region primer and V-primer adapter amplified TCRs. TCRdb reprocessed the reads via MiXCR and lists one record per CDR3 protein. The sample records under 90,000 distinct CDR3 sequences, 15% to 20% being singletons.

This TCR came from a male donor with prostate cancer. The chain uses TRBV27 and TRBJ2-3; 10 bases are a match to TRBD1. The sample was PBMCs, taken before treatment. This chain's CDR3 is CASTDSDRGITDTQYF. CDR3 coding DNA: TGTGCCAGCACCGACTCGGACAGGGGGATAACAGATACGCAGTATTTT.